A single sample gave rise to the 18 T cell receptor beta chains below, sequenced in a study of T-cell memory formation after mild COVID-19. Via MiXCR, TCRdb re-called the 5' RACE reads, giving one row per CDR3 protein. This sample has some 160,000 distinct CDR3 sequences, with 10% to 15% found just once. What was sequenced was PBMCs or a T cell subset sorted from them (not recorded which). The receptors stem from a man between 18 and 35 years old who had mild COVID-19 (a few samples of this study predate the infection). Cell type and time point are not known.

The chain links TRBV4-3 to TRBJ2-1; the D gene could be TRBD1 or TRBD2 (5 bases each). Germline V gene data show CDR1 as LGHNA and CDR2 as YSLEER. V was cut by 0 bases and J by 4 bases, with 19 bases left in between. CDR3 length: 18 amino acids. CDR3 bases: TGCGCCAGCAGCCAAGATGGGTGGCAGGGAGCGCGGTACAATGAGCAGTTCTTC. Protein: CASSQDGWQGARYNEQFF.

The chain couples TRBV5-1 to TRBJ1-2; the match to TRBD1 covers 8 bases. Germline lookup yields CDR1 SGHRS and CDR2 YFSETQ. The CDR3 runs to 13 residues. With 5 bases clipped from V and 4 bases from J, the junction kept 4 bases outside the gene matches. In nucleotides, the CDR3 is TGCGCCAGCAGTCGGGACAGGAGCTATGGCTACACCTTC. It specifies CASSRDRSYGYTF.

This clonotype came up a few times. This chain uses TRBV11-2 with TRBJ2-3, with 7 bases that match TRBD2. Germline CDR1 SGHAT, CDR2 FQNNGV. This CDR3 is 12 amino acids long. V gave up 5 bases and J gave up 4 bases; unmatched junction bases: 0. DNA of the CDR3: TGTGCCAGCAGCCGGGGGGCAGATACGCAGTATTTT. It codes for CASSRGADTQYF.

This clonotype was counted at least ten times. This chain links TRBV12-3 or TRBV12-4 with TRBJ1-5; the D gene is possibly TRBD1 (5 bases). The V end lost 5 bases, the J end lost 4 bases, and 9 bases lay between the germline ends. CDR3 length: 13 amino acids. The CDR3 DNA is TGTGCCAGCAGTCCTGACAGAAATCAGCCCCAGCATTTT. As protein: CASSPDRNQPQHF.

This clonotype was found a few times. This rearrangement joins TRBV9 to TRBJ2-3; the D is unclear. The CDR3 loop spans 12 amino acids. The germline gives CDR1 SGDLS, CDR2 YYNGEE. The V end lost 4 bases, the J end lost 6 bases, and 9 bases lay between the germline ends. This CDR3 is CASSPSHDTQYF. The CDR3 DNA reads TGTGCCAGCAGCCCCAGCCATGATACGCAGTATTTT.

This clonotype has ten or more counts. CDR3 sequence reads: CASSLDRGIQYF. In DNA, the CDR3 is TGTGCCAGCAGCTTGGACAGGGGGATACAGTATTTT. The chain is built from TRBV7-3 and TRBJ2-3; 10 nucleotides agree with TRBD1. CDR1 is SGHTA, CDR2 FQGTGA, per germline. The CDR3 length is 12 residues. The V segment lost 3 bases and the J segment 12 bases; nucleotides outside the gene matches: 3.

The chain uses TRBV30 and TRBJ1-5; 10 bases map to TRBD1. Germline lookup yields CDR1 GTSNPN and CDR2 SVGIG (reference sequence). This CDR3 comprises 13 residues. V lost 5 bases and J lost 4; bases outside the gene matches: 2. The DNA for the CDR3 is TGTGCCTGGGACAGGGGGCGGAATCAGCCCCAGCATTTT. Translating it yields CAWDRGRNQPQHF.

In this sample, this clonotype turned up a few times. This rearrangement joins TRBV20-1 to TRBJ1-6, with no clear D. The CDR3 runs 14 residues. From germline, CDR1 is DFQATT and CDR2 SNEGSKA (reference sequence). Trimming took off 6 bases at V and 1 base at J, with 10 bases between the two ends. In DNA, the CDR3 is TGCAGTGCCGTGGCGGGGTCCTATAATTCACCCCTCCACTTT. It yields the protein CSAVAGSYNSPLHF.

This clonotype was found many times. The genes are TRBV5-1 and TRBJ2-3; D unclear. The CDR3 sequence is 13 residues long. From germline, CDR1 is SGHRS and CDR2 YFSETQ. V was pared by 1 base and J by 0 bases, with 3 bases between. CDR3 residues: CASSLTSTDTQYF. In DNA, the CDR3 is TGCGCCAGCAGCTTGACTAGCACAGATACGCAGTATTTT.

The J gene is TRBJ1-2, the V gene TRBV2, with D uncertain. The germline V gene encodes CDR1 SNHLY and CDR2 FYNNEI. CDR3 length equals 11 residues. V lost 5 bases and J 9 bases, leaving 10 bases between the germline ends. The CDR3 sequence is CASSTTIRYTF. In DNA, the CDR3 is TGTGCCAGCAGTACCACTATCCGCTACACCTTC.

This clonotype has a count of ten or more. V usage is TRBV5-1 and J usage is TRBJ2-1, with 8 positions matching TRBD2. Germline V CDR1 and CDR2: SGHRS, YFSETQ. There are 14 residues in the CDR3. V shed 6 bases, J shed 4 bases, and the junction held 6 bases outside the gene matches. CDR3 sequence (DNA): TGCGCCAGCACAACAACGGGGGGGTACAATGAGCAGTTCTTC. Translation: CASTTTGGYNEQFF.

V gene TRBV5-4 combines with J gene TRBJ1-4; 7 nucleotides agree with TRBD1. Germline trimming cut 0 bases from V and 5 bases from J; bases unmatched to any gene: 4. CDR1 and CDR2 from the germline V gene are SGHNT and YYREEE (reference sequence). The CDR3 is 15 residues long. This chain's CDR3 is CASSLDGRGNEKLFF. The CDR3 DNA is TGTGCCAGCAGCTTGGATGGCAGGGGGAATGAAAAACTGTTTTTT.

The table lists this clonotype with a few counts. The chain is built from TRBV5-1 and TRBJ1-1; 9 positions agree with TRBD1. CDR1 and CDR2 (germline): SGHRS, YFSETQ. The CDR3 has 14 residues. The V and J ends lost 4 bases and 6 bases, in that order; junction bases with no gene match: 7. CDR3 sequence (DNA): TGCGCCAGCAGCGGGGGACAGGGCCAGTCTGAAGCTTTCTTT. It encodes CASSGGQGQSEAFF. Together with reference TRBV5-1 and TRBJ1-1, the CDR3 gives the full variable domain: KAGVTQTPRYLIKTRGQQVTLSCSPISGHRSVSWYQQTPGQGLQFLFEYFSETQRNKGNFPGRFSGRQFSNSRSEMNVSTLELGDSALYLCASSGGQGQSEAFFGQGTRLTVV.

The chain combines TRBV4-1 with TRBJ2-5; D is tentatively TRBD1 or TRBD2 (7 bases each). Trimming took 2 bases from V and 5 from J, leaving 15 bases between them. This CDR3 region has 15 residues. Looked up from germline, CDR1 is MGHRA and CDR2 is YSYEKL. The CDR3 is CASSQPRGGGETQYF. CDR3 bases: TGCGCCAGCAGCCAACCGAGGGGAGGGGGCGAGACCCAGTACTTC.

V usage is TRBV5-1 and J usage is TRBJ1-2; D gene unclear. V shed 1 base and J shed 4 bases, with 8 bases lying between them. CDR1 SGHRS and CDR2 YFSETQ come from the germline V gene. The CDR3 length is 13 residues. CDR3: CASSLSPSYGYTF. DNA of the CDR3: TGCGCCAGCAGCTTGTCCCCATCCTATGGCTACACCTTC.

This clonotype was recorded many times. J is TRBJ1-1 and V is TRBV5-1; D ambiguous. The CDR3 runs to 15 residues. Germline V gene data show CDR1 as SGHRS and CDR2 as YFSETQ. The V and J ends lost 3 bases and 2 bases respectively, with 14 bases between them. The CDR3 DNA sequence: TGCGCCAGCAGCTCGGCCGCCGGACCCAACACTGAAGCTTTCTTT. Translation gives CASSSAAGPNTEAFF.

This chain links TRBV5-1 with TRBJ2-4, with D possibly called TRBD1 or TRBD2 (5 bases each). This CDR3 is built from 14 residues. Trimming took 2 bases from V and 6 from J, leaving 12 bases between them. In germline, CDR1 is SGHRS, CDR2 YFSETQ. The CDR3 coding sequence is TGCGCCAGCAGCTTAGAGGGGCGGTTAAACATTCAGTACTTC. Translated, it gives CASSLEGRLNIQYF.

This clonotype has just a few counts. The V call is TRBV7-3, the J call TRBJ2-3; D remains ambiguous. The V gene's germline CDR1 is SGHTA and CDR2 FQGTGA. Between the trimmed V and J ends, which lost 2 bases and 0 bases, there was a span of 9 bases. CDR3 length equals 15 residues. The CDR3 is CASSLFVSSTDTQYF. CDR3 nucleotides: TGTGCCAGCAGCTTATTTGTGTCTAGCACAGATACGCAGTATTTT.